The 32 T cell receptor beta chains in this list originate from one sample, sequenced in a study of cytomegalovirus exposure and HLA in healthy donors. Researchers ran the PCR with 60 Vbeta and 13 Jbeta primers. TCRdb's copy holds only in-frame clones and misses some; the assay was immunoSEQ multiplex PCR. The profile shows roughly 100,000 clones, over 70% of them singletons. The sample consisted of PBMCs. The receptors stem from a woman in her 40s in good health and CMV-seropositive.

This clone came up once. The chain uses TRBV18 and TRBJ2-5; a possible D gene is TRBD1 (5 bases). The CDR3 loop spans 15 amino acids. Deletions cut 3 bases from V and 4 bases from J, with 15 bases between. Germline CDR1 and CDR2: KGHSH and LQKENI. CDR3 nucleotide sequence: TGTGCCAGCTCACCCCCAGGGATTCAGTTAGAGACCCAGTACTTC. It specifies CASSPPGIQLETQYF.

This clone appeared a few times. The chain employs TRBV4-1 and TRBJ2-7, with 9 bases matching TRBD1. The CDR3 runs 16 residues. J gave up 5 bases and V 1 base, and 9 bases lay outside the gene matches. Germline assignment: CDR1 MGHRA and CDR2 YSYEKL. The CDR3 protein is CASSQASGTGFNEQYF. In DNA form, the CDR3 reads TGCGCCAGCAGCCAAGCCTCCGGGACAGGGTTTAACGAGCAGTACTTC.

The rearrangement uses TRBV11-2 and TRBJ2-7, with TRBD2 identical over 11 bases. This CDR3 is 18 amino acids long. The trim removed 1 base at V and 4 bases at J, leaving 12 bases unmatched. CDR1 is SGHAT, CDR2 FQNNGV, per germline. Here the CDR3 reads CASSLGVILGTSGYEQYF. CDR3 DNA: TGTGCCAGCAGCTTAGGGGTGATATTAGGGACTAGCGGTTACGAGCAGTACTTC.

The chain joins TRBV5-4 to TRBJ1-1; D remains ambiguous. V gave up 2 bases and J gave up 6 bases, with 11 bases separating them. This CDR3 comprises 13 residues. Per germline, CDR1 SGHNT and CDR2 YYREEE (reference sequence). CDR3 loop: CASSFTVGAEAFF. The CDR3 DNA sequence: TGTGCCAGCAGCTTCACGGTCGGGGCTGAAGCTTTCTTT. Full variable domain (missing parts from reference TRBV5-4 and TRBJ1-1): ETGVTQSPTHLIKTRGQQVTLRCSSQSGHNTVSWYQQALGQGPQFIFQYYREEENGRGNFPPRFSGLQFPNYSSELNVNALELDDSALYLCASSFTVGAEAFFGQGTRLTVV.

This chain links TRBV4-1 with TRBJ2-2; 10 bases fit TRBD1. Trimming at V came to 3 bases and at J to 6 bases, leaving 7 bases not matched to a gene. This CDR3 has 16 amino acids. Germline CDR1 is MGHRA and CDR2 is YSYEKL. CDR3 bases: TGCGCCAGCAGCCAGCCGGGACAGGGGCCCCCCGGGGAGCTGTTTTTT. This sequence encodes CASSQPGQGPPGELFF.

The V gene is TRBV14, the J gene TRBJ2-7; D call uncertain. This CDR3 is built from 11 residues. From germline, CDR1 is SGHDN and CDR2 FVKESK. V lost 6 bases, J lost 4 bases, and 7 bases lay in between. The CDR3 is CASSHEYEQYF. For the CDR3, the DNA is TGTGCCAGCAGTCATGAGTACGAGCAGTACTTC.

This chain links TRBV28 with TRBJ1-5; no reliable D call. The V gene lost 10 bases and the J gene lost 3 bases, with 19 bases spanning the gap. The germline V gene encodes CDR1 MDHEN and CDR2 SYDVKM. This CDR3 region has 15 residues. The CDR3 nucleotides read TGTGCCATTACGACTCACCCCCAACTCAATCAGCCCCAGCATTTT. This sequence encodes CAITTHPQLNQPQHF.

The chain recombines TRBV6-1 with TRBJ2-7, with D unresolved. With 6 bases removed from V and 2 bases from J, the gap between germline ends came to 11 bases. This CDR3 is built from 13 residues. Germline assignment: CDR1 MNHNS and CDR2 SASEGT. CDR3 sequence: CASRLQEAYEQYF. As DNA, the CDR3 is TGTGCCAGCAGGCTACAAGAGGCCTACGAGCAGTACTTC.

The chain joins TRBV4-2 to TRBJ2-6; 9 nucleotides align to TRBD2. V lost 1 base, J lost 3 bases, and 7 bases stayed unmatched. The CDR3 runs to 18 residues. CDR1 and CDR2 from the germline V gene are LGHNA and YNFKEQ. CDR3 DNA sequence: TGTGCCAGCAGCCAAGTAAGGCGGGAGGGCCGTGGGGCCAACGTCCTGACTTTC. Its translation: CASSQVRREGRGANVLTF.

The chain uses TRBV6-1 and TRBJ1-2; unclear D gene. CDR3 size: 14 residues. Trimming shortened V by 0 bases and J by 8 bases, and 13 bases separated the two germline ends. The germline V gene encodes CDR1 MNHNS and CDR2 SASEGT. The CDR3 DNA is TGTGCCAGCAGTGAAGCGGGTTTCTACGGGGGCTACACCTTC. Its translation is CASSEAGFYGGYTF.

As for this clone: The germline gene is not matched at one end of the junction; a read error may be the cause. The chain employs TRBV7-9 and TRBJ1-5; 7 bases align to TRBD1. Germline V gene data show CDR1 as SEHNR and CDR2 as FQNEAQ (reference sequence). The CDR3 runs to 15 residues. The CDR3 nucleotides read TGTTCCAGCAGCCGGGACAGCGAAACAGGGCAGCCCCAGCATTTT. Amino acids: CSSSRDSETGQPQHF. Variable domain in full (rest from reference TRBV7-9 and TRBJ1-5): DTGVSQNPRHKITKRGQNVTFRCDPISEHNRLYWYRQTLGQGPEFLTYFQNEAQLEKSRLLSDRFSAERPKGSFSTLEIQRTEQGDSAMYLCSSSRDSETGQPQHFGDGTRLSIL.

The chain uses TRBV4-2 and TRBJ1-2, with D perhaps matching TRBD1 (6 bases). This CDR3 spans 18 amino acids. Germline V gene lookup returns CDR1 LGHNA and CDR2 YNFKEQ. With 0 bases removed from V and 4 bases from J, the gap between germline ends came to 21 bases. The CDR3 loop reads CASSQDGPEQGTFYGYTF. CDR3 in DNA: TGTGCCAGCAGCCAAGATGGCCCAGAACAGGGAACCTTCTATGGCTACACCTTC.

This clone was seen a few times. This sequence joins TRBV6-1 and TRBJ2-4; no definite D call. V shed 0 bases and J shed 4 bases, with 10 bases lying between them. Germline V lookup: CDR1 MNHNS, CDR2 SASEGT. This CDR3 spans 15 amino acids. CDR3 DNA: TGTGCCAGCAGTGAAGCGCGGCGGCAGAAAAACATTCAGTACTTC. Protein sequence: CASSEARRQKNIQYF.

The rearrangement links TRBV4-3 to TRBJ1-2, with TRBD1 matching 7 bases. The J segment lost 2 bases and the V segment lost 0 bases, leaving 18 bases of the junction unmatched. The CDR3 has 20 residues. The V gene's germline CDR1 is LGHNA and CDR2 YSLEER. The CDR3 DNA reads as TGCGCCAGCAGCCAAGAATGGCCCGGGACAGCTTATTCACCCAACTATGGCTACACCTTC. Translated: CASSQEWPGTAYSPNYGYTF.

The rearrangement uses TRBV4-1 and TRBJ1-2; 8 nucleotides match TRBD1. The V gene end was trimmed by 4 bases and the J gene end by 5 bases; junction bases not matched to a gene: 9. The CDR3 length is 15 residues. Germline lookup yields CDR1 MGHRA and CDR2 YSYEKL. The CDR3 loop is CASSPEPRDRYGYTF. The CDR3 DNA reads as TGCGCCAGCAGCCCAGAGCCTCGGGACAGGTATGGCTACACCTTC.

This clone was seen a single time. This chain's CDR3 is CASSLDRSTDTQYF. In DNA form, the CDR3 reads TGTGCCAGCAGCTTAGATCGGAGCACAGATACGCAGTATTTT. The chain carries TRBV11-3 and TRBJ2-3, with D uncertain. V was clipped by 0 bases and J by 0 bases, with 4 bases between them. The CDR3 has 14 amino acids. Per germline, CDR1 SGHNT and CDR2 YENEEA.

J is TRBJ2-6 and V is TRBV7-9, with a possible D match to TRBD1 (5 bases). The germline CDR1 and CDR2 sequences are SEHNR and FQNEAQ (reference sequence). The V gene lost 11 bases and the J gene lost 0 bases, with 11 bases spanning the gap. This CDR3 is 14 amino acids long. Here the CDR3 reads CAGAGPSGANVLTF. Written as DNA, the CDR3 is TGTGCCGGTGCAGGGCCCTCTGGGGCCAACGTCCTGACTTTC.

Points on this clone: The junction does not match germline at one end; this may be a read error. V is TRBV7-9 and J is TRBJ2-7, with D hard to call. From germline, CDR1 is SEHNR and CDR2 FQNEAQ (reference sequence). The CDR3 consists of 13 residues. CDR3 sequence: CSSSSLRDYEQYF. Here the CDR3 DNA reads TGTTCCAGCAGCTCCCTTCGCGATTACGAGCAGTACTTC.

This chain joins TRBV28 and TRBJ1-2; the D gene is possibly TRBD1 (6 bases). CDR1 and CDR2 from the germline V gene are MDHEN and SYDVKM. Trimming left V 8 bases short and J 6 bases short, with 22 bases between. The CDR3 spans 15 residues. The CDR3, as DNA: TGTGCCAGCCGTAATCCCGGGACATCACGCCATGGCTACACCTTC. Protein product: CASRNPGTSRHGYTF.

The chain combines TRBV4-1 with TRBJ1-4; TRBD1 matches 9 bases. V lost 2 bases, J lost 7 bases, and 5 bases stayed unmatched. The CDR3 length is 15 residues. CDR1 is MGHRA and CDR2 is YSYEKL in the germline V gene. This chain's CDR3 is CASSQIQGAGEKLFF. As DNA, the CDR3 is TGCGCCAGCAGCCAAATACAGGGGGCGGGTGAAAAACTGTTTTTT.

This clone was seen once. The chain couples TRBV4-2 to TRBJ2-6, with D hard to call. The CDR3 length is 15 residues. V dropped 0 bases and J dropped 0 bases, with 3 bases sitting between them. The germline V gene has CDR1 LGHNA and CDR2 YNFKEQ. CDR3 in DNA: TGTGCCAGCAGCCAAGAGTACTCTGGGGCCAACGTCCTGACTTTC. Encoded protein: CASSQEYSGANVLTF.

CDR3 loop: CAGSRGKGESITGELFF. The CDR3 DNA reads TGTGCTGGCAGCCGGGGAAAGGGAGAAAGTATTACCGGGGAGCTGTTTTTT. The gene calls are TRBV7-7 and TRBJ2-2; a possible D gene is TRBD2 (5 bases). CDR1 is SSHAT and CDR2 is FNYEAQ in the germline V gene (reference sequence). The CDR3 totals 17 residues. Full variable domain (remainder filled in from reference TRBV7-7 and TRBJ2-2): GAGVSQSPRYKVTKRGQDVTLRCDPISSHATLYWYQQALGQGPEFLTYFNYEAQPDKSGLPSDRFSAERPEGSISTLTIQRTEQRDSAMYRCAGSRGKGESITGELFFGEGSRLTVL.

This chain uses TRBV28 with TRBJ1-5; D is perhaps TRBD1 (6 bases). The CDR3 is made up of 13 amino acids. Germline values: CDR1 MDHEN, CDR2 SYDVKM. Trimming shortened V by 10 bases and J by 4 bases, and 14 bases separated the two germline ends. As DNA, the CDR3 is TGTGCCACCGGGGACGGACAGAATCAGCCCCAGCATTTT. It codes for CATGDGQNQPQHF.

There are a few counts of this clone. The chain combines TRBV5-8 with TRBJ1-4, with 9 bases that match TRBD1. The germline gives CDR1 SGHTS, CDR2 YDEGEE. This CDR3 is built from 16 residues. V was pared by 0 bases and J by 8 bases, with 8 bases of the junction left unmatched. This chain's CDR3 is CASSLAGDRAGEKLFF. The CDR3 DNA reads TGTGCCAGCAGCTTGGCTGGGGACAGGGCGGGCGAAAAACTGTTTTTT.

The chain has TRBV7-6 and TRBJ1-5; 8 bases are shared with TRBD1. The CDR3 length is 16 residues. CDR1 and CDR2 (germline): SGHVS, FNYEAQ. V lost 1 base, J lost 1 base, and 3 bases stayed unmatched. The DNA for the CDR3 is TGTGCCAGCAGCTTAGGGACAGGGTCGAGCAATCAGCCCCAGCATTTT. It codes for CASSLGTGSSNQPQHF.

The chain has TRBV4-1 and TRBJ2-6; a possible D gene is TRBD1 (5 bases). Per germline, CDR1 MGHRA and CDR2 YSYEKL. The CDR3 is 16 amino acids. The V and J ends lost 4 bases and 1 base respectively, with 11 bases between them. The CDR3 bases are TGCGCCAGCAGCCCCAGCAGGGTATCTGGGGCCAACGTCCTGACTTTC. It encodes CASSPSRVSGANVLTF.

This rearrangement joins TRBV27 to TRBJ2-7, with 13 bases that match TRBD2. This CDR3 is 17 amino acids long. Trimming took 3 bases from V and 2 from J; bases not matched to a gene: 7. Germline V gene data show CDR1 as MNHEY and CDR2 as SMNVEV (reference sequence). The CDR3 loop reads CASSFITSGGAAYEQYF. The CDR3 nucleotides read TGTGCCAGCAGTTTTATCACTAGCGGGGGGGCTGCCTACGAGCAGTACTTC.

The rearrangement links TRBV28 to TRBJ2-1; TRBD2 agrees at 11 bases. J gave up 7 bases and V 4 bases, and 6 bases lay outside the gene matches. Germline V gene data show CDR1 as MDHEN and CDR2 as SYDVKM. The CDR3 is 15 amino acids. The CDR3 DNA reads TGTGCCAGCAGTTGGGCTAGCGGGAGGAGGAATGAGCAGTTCTTC. Protein: CASSWASGRRNEQFF.

The chain joins TRBV25-1 to TRBJ1-1; 8 bases align to TRBD1. The ends lost 3 bases at V and 3 bases at J; junction bases unmatched: 6. Per germline, CDR1 MGHDK and CDR2 SYGVNS. CDR3 length: 15 residues. The CDR3 DNA reads TGTGCCAGCAGTGACTCCTCGACAGGGGACACTGAAGCTTTCTTT. The encoded protein is CASSDSSTGDTEAFF.

The chain links TRBV5-1 to TRBJ1-2; TRBD1 is a possible D gene (6 bases). Trimming shortened V by 4 bases and J by 5 bases, and 18 bases separated the two germline ends. Germline V CDR1 and CDR2: SGHRS, YFSETQ. CDR3 length: 15 amino acids. CDR3 amino acids: CASSVNRERAYGYTF. CDR3 nucleotide sequence: TGCGCCAGCAGCGTCAACAGGGAGAGGGCATATGGCTACACCTTC.

The rearrangement joins TRBV9 to TRBJ2-3; 13 bases match TRBD2. The V and J ends lost 0 bases and 0 bases, in that order; junction bases with no gene match: 4. Germline V gene lookup returns CDR1 SGDLS and CDR2 YYNGEE. CDR3 length: 18 amino acids. The CDR3, as DNA: TGTGCCAGCAGCGTAGGACTAGCGGGGGGTCTTAGCACAGATACGCAGTATTTT. It yields the protein CASSVGLAGGLSTDTQYF.

This clone was seen only once. J is TRBJ1-2 and V is TRBV6-6, with 8 positions matching TRBD1. The CDR3 has 14 residues. From germline, CDR1 is MNHNY and CDR2 SVGAGI (reference sequence). V trimming: 6 bases; J trimming: 2 bases; junction bases outside the gene matches: 5. The CDR3 DNA sequence: TGTGCCAGCAGGCCGGACAGGGAGAACTATGGCTACACCTTC. This gives the protein CASRPDRENYGYTF.